These 14 T cell receptor beta chains originate from one sample sequenced in a study of T-cell reconstitution after alpha-beta-depleted transplantation in children. Researchers prepared the TCRbeta library using unique molecular identifiers, the study reports. TCRdb analysed the PCR reads with MiXCR anew, one entry per CDR3 protein. The repertoire holds fewer than 400,000 distinct CDR3 sequences, with around 25% as singletons. The sample was PBMCs, mostly from graft donor cells, taken 180 days after TCRalphabeta/CD19-depleted stem cell transplant. Receptors were obtained from a male patient younger than 18 who had a stem cell transplant for acute lymphoblastic leukemia, so the T cells may come from the graft donor.

This chain links TRBV7-9 with TRBJ2-1, with 10 nucleotides matching TRBD2. Germline V gene lookup returns CDR1 SEHNR and CDR2 FQNEAQ (reference sequence). The CDR3 spans 15 residues. The V segment lost 5 bases and the J segment 8 bases; nucleotides outside the gene matches: 9. The CDR3 region is CASSTVASGSHEQFF. The CDR3 nucleotides read TGTGCCAGCAGCACAGTGGCTAGCGGGAGCCATGAGCAGTTCTTC. Full variable domain (rest looked up from reference TRBV7-9 and TRBJ2-1): DTGVSQNPRHKITKRGQNVTFRCDPISEHNRLYWYRQTLGQGPEFLTYFQNEAQLEKSRLLSDRFSAERPKGSFSTLEIQRTEQGDSAMYLCASSTVASGSHEQFFGPGTRLTVL.

J is TRBJ2-7 and V is TRBV7-6; D could derive from TRBD1 or TRBD2 (5 bases each). CDR3 length: 16 amino acids. Trimming stripped 3 bases from V and 3 bases from J, with 18 bases between. Germline assignment: CDR1 SGHVS and CDR2 FNYEAQ. CDR3 residues: CASSLGSGTVYYEQYF. The CDR3 bases are TGTGCCAGCAGCTTGGGCTCCGGGACGGTATACTACGAGCAGTACTTC.

This clonotype showed up just a few times. The chain couples TRBV9 to TRBJ1-2; D uncertain. This CDR3 spans 12 amino acids. With 0 bases removed from V and 7 bases from J, the gap between germline ends came to 7 bases. Germline CDR1 reads SGDLS; CDR2 reads YYNGEE. The DNA of the CDR3 is TGTGCCAGCAGCGTAGGGGGTCGTGGCTACACCTTC. It is translated as CASSVGGRGYTF.

The V gene is TRBV12-3 or TRBV12-4, the J gene TRBJ2-1; 11 bases align to TRBD2. The CDR3 runs to 17 residues. J lost 10 bases, V lost 2 bases, and 13 bases had no gene match. The CDR3 DNA reads as TGTGCCAGCAGTTTAATCGGGGCTAGCGGGAGGAGTGGAGAGCAGTTCTTC. As protein: CASSLIGASGRSGEQFF.

This clonotype has more than one count but fewer than ten. In DNA form, the CDR3 reads TGTGCCAGCAGAGGGACAGGGACAGATACGCAGTATTTT. Protein: CASRGTGTDTQYF. V usage is TRBV2 and J usage is TRBJ2-3; 9 bases fit TRBD1. V gave up 6 bases and J gave up 3 bases; unmatched junction bases: 1. Germline V gene lookup returns CDR1 SNHLY and CDR2 FYNNEI. This CDR3 spans 13 amino acids.

The rearrangement joins TRBV7-3 to TRBJ2-7, with 9 bases lining up with TRBD2. V shed 5 bases, J shed 6 bases, and the junction held 5 bases outside the gene matches. The CDR3 consists of 13 residues. The germline CDR1 and CDR2 sequences are SGHTA and FQGTGA. The DNA for the CDR3 is TGTGCCAGCAGCGAAGGGACTAGCTCCGAGCAGTACTTC. The encoded protein is CASSEGTSSEQYF.

V is TRBV12-3 or TRBV12-4 and J is TRBJ2-7; 9 bases are a match to TRBD1. V gave up 11 bases and J gave up 6 bases; unmatched junction bases: 8. CDR3 length equals 12 residues. CDR3 DNA: TGTGCCGCGGGGACAGGGATCGGCGAGCAGTACTTC. The encoded protein is CAAGTGIGEQYF.

The rearrangement uses TRBV27 and TRBJ2-4; D gene unclear. The V gene's germline CDR1 is MNHEY and CDR2 SMNVEV (reference sequence). The CDR3 extends over 14 amino acids. Trimming cost V 3 bases and J 0 bases, with 6 bases left between them. The CDR3 DNA reads TGTGCCAGCAGTTTGGCAGGAGCCAAAAACATTCAGTACTTC. It specifies CASSLAGAKNIQYF.

A few counts support this clonotype. The V call is TRBV5-1, the J call TRBJ2-6, with 11 bases that match TRBD1. The CDR3 is 18 amino acids. Germline CDR1 is SGHRS and CDR2 is YFSETQ. V lost 0 bases and J lost 1; bases outside the gene matches: 3. CDR3 coding DNA: TGCGCCAGCAGCTTGGTTGGACAGGGGGCGTCTGGGGCCAACGTCCTGACTTTC. Amino acid sequence: CASSLVGQGASGANVLTF.

This chain uses TRBV4-2 with TRBJ1-4; D is undetermined. V lost 1 base and J lost 0, with 6 bases in between. Germline loops: CDR1 LGHNA, CDR2 YNFKEQ. The CDR3 covers 15 residues. For the CDR3, the DNA is TGTGCCAGCAGCCAAGTATGGGCAACTAATGAAAAACTGTTTTTT. Amino acid sequence: CASSQVWATNEKLFF.

J is TRBJ2-4 and V is TRBV7-1; the match to TRBD2 covers 10 bases. TRBV7-1 is an ORF, with its function uncertain. This CDR3 has 22 residues. Germline trimming cut 4 bases from V and 6 bases from J; bases unmatched to any gene: 27. The CDR3 DNA is TGTGCCAGCAGCTTCAGCAAACTTAGGGGGCCGAGCGGGAGGGCCTGGGGAAACATTCAGTACTTC. Protein: CASSFSKLRGPSGRAWGNIQYF.

This chain joins TRBV20-1 and TRBJ2-3; the D gene is possibly TRBD2 (6 bases). V was pared by 3 bases and J by 10 bases, with 23 bases between. The CDR3 has 15 residues. The V gene's germline CDR1 is DFQATT and CDR2 SNEGSKA (reference sequence). The CDR3: CSASLYGSASNAQYF. The CDR3 DNA reads TGCAGTGCTAGTTTATACGGGAGTGCATCAAACGCGCAGTATTTT.

This clonotype was seen a handful of times. The J gene is TRBJ2-7, the V gene TRBV19; TRBD2 might be the D (5 bases). V gave up 7 bases and J gave up 0 bases, with 13 bases separating them. This CDR3 region has 14 residues. Germline values: CDR1 LNHDA, CDR2 SQIVND (reference sequence). The CDR3 DNA reads TGTGCCAGTAAGGGCGGGCCCTACTCCTACGAGCAGTACTTC. This translates into CASKGGPYSYEQYF.

V usage is TRBV12-3 or TRBV12-4 and J usage is TRBJ2-6; possibly TRBD1 for D (6 bases). V dropped 3 bases and J dropped 0 bases, with 15 bases sitting between them. The CDR3 sequence is 18 residues long. The CDR3 DNA reads TGTGCCAGCAGTTTTTTTACAGGGATCGGCTCTGGGGCCAACGTCCTGACTTTC. Translated: CASSFFTGIGSGANVLTF.